This T cell receptor (beta chain) was captured by sequencing in a study of shared clonotypes between healthy human individuals. Generated by immunoSEQ multiplex PCR, the TCRdb table keeps only in-frame clones and is missing some. The data hold about 1.1 million clones, with around three quarters observed a single time. Deletions cut 4 bases from V and 4 bases from J, with 13 bases between. The CDR3 contains 14 residues. Germline CDR1 is MDHEN and CDR2 is SYDVKM. Sequencing was performed on memory CD4+ T cells from PBMCs. Subset here: CD45RA-negative fraction. The gene calls are TRBV28 and TRBJ2-5; tentatively, D is TRBD2 (6 bases). This sequence was found in a man between 18 and 29 years old in good health. Some clones in this sample may be carry-over from other donors' samples. CDR3 DNA sequence: TGTGCCAGCAGTTCCCGACTGGGGGGAGAGACCCAGTACTTC. Amino acid sequence: CASSSRLGGETQYF.